A selection of T cell receptor beta chains follows, all from one sample in a study of identical twins. One entry per CDR3 protein results from TCRdb running MiXCR on the 5' RACE reads. Seen here are fewer than 550,000 distinct CDR3 sequences, approximately 16% observed once, and the top ten hold roughly 0.44%. The same sample was also studied in work on yellow fever vaccine responses in identical twins.

The source material was CD4+ T cells sorted from blood. The source is a woman aged 18-35 years in good health. Each CDR3 is given with its conserved first and last residue. A D gene is named only where the DNA matches it firmly.

TRBJ1-5 | TRBD1 | 14 | TRBV24-1 | CATSGQGGNQPQHF
TRBJ1-1 | NA | 15 | TRBV5-1 | CASSLMGAQNTEAFF
TRBJ2-2 | NA | 14 | TRBV7-2 | CASSQEPGTGELFF
TRBJ2-7 | TRBD2 | 17 | TRBV14 | CASSLGLAGVRTYEQYF
TRBJ2-1 | NA | 16 | TRBV5-6 | CASSLVLRPGPNEQFF
TRBJ2-2 | TRBD2 | 15 | TRBV10-3 | CAISDSLAGDGELFF
TRBJ2-4 | NA | 12 | TRBV12-3/TRBV12-4 | CASSPGENIQYF
TRBJ2-1 | NA | 12 | TRBV12-3/TRBV12-4 | CASSSGPTGQFF
TRBJ2-7 | TRBD2 | 14 | TRBV5-1 | CASSLGTSGGEQYF
TRBJ2-1 | NA | 15 | TRBV21-1 | CASSTRDRVAREQFF
TRBJ2-1 | NA | 16 | TRBV3-1 | CASSYNRAEPNNEQFF
TRBJ2-7 | TRBD2 | 14 | TRBV12-3/TRBV12-4 | CASSSSGRAWEQYF
TRBJ1-5 | TRBD1 | 15 | TRBV3-1 | CASSQGQGAREPQHF
TRBJ2-1 | TRBD2 | 16 | TRBV12-3/TRBV12-4 | CASRNGASGTYNEQFF
TRBJ2-3 | NA | 18 | TRBV7-8 | CASSRRPLSGSSTDTQYF
TRBJ2-1 | NA | 17 | TRBV5-1 | CASSLQPSTVSYNEQFF
TRBJ2-7 | TRBD2 | 15 | TRBV20-1 | CSARDGGGRSYEQYF
TRBJ1-6 | NA | 15 | TRBV4-1 | CASSTRTDLNSPLHF
TRBJ1-1 | TRBD1 | 16 | TRBV6-5 | CASSSRTGGFGTEAFF
TRBJ2-2 | NA | 14 | TRBV15 | CATSRGGDTGELFF
TRBJ1-2 | TRBD1 | 14 | TRBV12-3/TRBV12-4 | CASSLGDRVKGYTF
TRBJ1-5 | NA | 12 | TRBV12-3/TRBV12-4 | CASSFFNQPQHF
TRBJ1-1 | TRBD1 | 14 | TRBV3-1 | CASSQDNRGTEAFF
TRBJ2-6 | NA | 15 | TRBV5-1 | CASSYDGSGANVLTF
TRBJ2-4 | NA | 15 | TRBV4-1 | CASSQPQGGKNIQYF
TRBJ2-5 | NA | 14 | TRBV28 | CASNTWAREETQYF
TRBJ2-1 | NA | 15 | TRBV12-3/TRBV12-4 | CASIALGTSYNEQFF
TRBJ1-2 | NA | 14 | TRBV20-1 | CSASSRGAGYGYTF
TRBJ2-3 | NA | 15 | TRBV19 | CASSAPRGGTDTQYF
TRBJ2-7 | TRBD2 | 14 | TRBV28 | CASSSGTMPYEQYF
TRBJ2-1 | NA | 17 | TRBV12-3/TRBV12-4 | CASSLVGSGSSYNEQFF
TRBJ2-2 | TRBD2 | 14 | TRBV11-2 | CASSLSSGAGELFF
TRBJ2-2 | NA | 13 | TRBV6-1 | CASSEDSTGELFF
TRBJ2-1 | TRBD2 | 15 | TRBV7-9 | CASSLEAGGRNEQFF
TRBJ2-7 | NA | 11 | TRBV20-1 | CSARGGAEQYF
TRBJ2-3 | TRBD2 | 18 | TRBV15 | CATSRVRLAGGRGDTQYF
TRBJ2-5 | TRBD2 | 14 | TRBV2 | CASKVAGGQETQYF
TRBJ2-5 | NA | 13 | TRBV6-1 | CASSVGIAETQYF
TRBJ2-5 | TRBD1 | 16 | TRBV20-1 | CSARDKRQGIEETQYF
TRBJ2-1 | TRBD1 | 17 | TRBV5-6 | CASSTRQGSSSYNEQFF
TRBJ2-7 | NA | 13 | TRBV7-6 | CASSSRGEYEQYF
TRBJ2-2 | NA | 18 | TRBV5-1 | CASSFQKNKSANTGELFF
TRBJ2-6 | NA | 18 | TRBV18 | CASSPPSSIASGANVLTF
TRBJ2-1 | NA | 14 | TRBV7-8 | CASSSGTRNGEQFF
TRBJ2-7 | NA | 14 | TRBV6-5 | CASSYKELAYEQYF
TRBJ2-7 | NA | 15 | TRBV3-1 | CASSPTERSSYEQYF
TRBJ2-1 | NA | 15 | TRBV10-3 | CAISPGDVSYNEQFF
TRBJ2-3 | TRBD2 | 16 | TRBV7-3 | CASSPYSGRVTDTQYF
TRBJ2-3 | NA | 13 | TRBV15 | CATMVGGTDTQYF
TRBJ2-1 | NA | 16 | TRBV7-8 | CASSSGRGVSYNEQFF
TRBJ2-2 | NA | 16 | TRBV7-8 | CASSLGGGLFTGELFF
TRBJ2-4 | NA | 16 | TRBV7-9 | CASSPLVGTAKNIQYF
TRBJ2-7 | NA | 14 | TRBV5-1 | CASSLEPQGYEQYF
TRBJ2-5 | NA | 15 | TRBV2 | CASSEGTPASETQYF
TRBJ2-5 | TRBD2 | 16 | TRBV4-1 | CAARSGASGDQETQYF
TRBJ2-5 | TRBD1 | 13 | TRBV20-1 | CSARDAGGQTQYF
TRBJ2-1 | TRBD2 | 14 | TRBV29-1 | CSVAGREGHNEQFF
TRBJ2-7 | TRBD2 | 15 | TRBV6-5 | CASSSPTSGGYEQYF